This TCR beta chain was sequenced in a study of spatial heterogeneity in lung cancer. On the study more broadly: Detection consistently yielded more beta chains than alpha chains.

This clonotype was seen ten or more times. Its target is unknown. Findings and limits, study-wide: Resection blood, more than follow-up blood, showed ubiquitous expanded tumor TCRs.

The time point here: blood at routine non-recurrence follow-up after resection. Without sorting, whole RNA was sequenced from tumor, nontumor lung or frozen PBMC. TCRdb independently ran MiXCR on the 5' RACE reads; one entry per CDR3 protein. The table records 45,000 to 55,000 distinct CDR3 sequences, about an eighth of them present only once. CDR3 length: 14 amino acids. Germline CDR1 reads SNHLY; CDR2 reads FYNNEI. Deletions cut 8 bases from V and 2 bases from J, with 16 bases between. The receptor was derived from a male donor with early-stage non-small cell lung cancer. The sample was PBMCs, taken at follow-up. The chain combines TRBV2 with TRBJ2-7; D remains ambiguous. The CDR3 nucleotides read TGTGCCAGCCTCCAAGGTGTTACCACCTACGAGCAGTACTTC. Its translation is CASLQGVTTYEQYF.